The 19 T cell receptor beta chains reported below all come from one sample, sequenced in a study of vaccination and CD4 T cells after COVID-19. Sequenced with the Oncomine TCR Beta short-read assay was DNA taken from cultured CD4+ T cells. TCRdb re-derived calls from the PCR reads in MiXCR, one entry per CDR3 protein. The sample includes more than 6,500 distinct CDR3 sequences, approximately 74% of them seen just once. These receptors are not linked to any known antigen. Treatment described: approximately 11-day PBMC culture with coronavirus spike peptide pools or control peptides (ViraFEST assay). Sequenced: CD4+ T cells from blood, cultured in vitro. The receptors stem from a human donor who had recovered from COVID-19.

This chain links TRBV6-2 or TRBV6-3 with TRBJ2-1; D is unclear. CDR3 length: 11 residues. V gave up 6 bases and J gave up 10 bases, with 10 bases separating them. Germline V gives CDR1 MNHEY, CDR2 SVGEGT. CDR3 in amino acids: CASSDFWEQFF. The CDR3 DNA reads TGTGCCAGCAGCGATTTTTGGGAGCAGTTCTTC.

The chain employs TRBV20-1 and TRBJ1-5, with D perhaps matching TRBD1 (5 bases). The length of the CDR3 is 15 residues. Per the germline V gene, CDR1 is DFQATT and CDR2 is SNEGSKA (reference sequence). Trimming took 2 bases from V and 7 from J, leaving 18 bases between them. Here the CDR3 DNA reads TGCAGTGCTAGATACCCGCGGGGCCGTGGACAGCCCCAGCATTTT. Its protein product is CSARYPRGRGQPQHF.

This chain links TRBV20-1 with TRBJ2-1; perhaps D is TRBD1 or TRBD2 (5 bases each). V was shortened by 3 bases and J by 7 bases, with 19 bases between the two germline ends. This CDR3 is built from 15 residues. The germline CDR1 and CDR2 sequences are DFQATT and SNEGSKA (reference sequence). DNA of the CDR3: TGCAGTGCTAGGGGCCTTAGGGGAACGGGAAATGAGCAGTTCTTC. Protein product: CSARGLRGTGNEQFF.

The chain carries TRBV20-1 and TRBJ1-1; D call uncertain. The CDR3 is 13 amino acids. In germline, CDR1 is DFQATT, CDR2 SNEGSKA (reference sequence). V lost 0 bases to trimming and J lost 7 bases, with 12 bases between them. The DNA for the CDR3 is TGCAGTGCTAGAGATCCACTGTCCCTTGAAGCTTTCTTT. Translating it yields CSARDPLSLEAFF.

The chain combines TRBV27 with TRBJ1-2; D perhaps matches TRBD1 (6 bases). V lost 3 bases and J 8 bases, leaving 13 bases between the germline ends. Germline CDR1 and CDR2: MNHEY and SMNVEV (reference sequence). The CDR3 contains 13 residues. The CDR3 here is CASSFLQGRGYTF. The CDR3 nucleotides read TGTGCCAGCAGTTTCCTACAGGGACGAGGCTACACCTTC.

V is TRBV20-1 and J is TRBJ1-5; D is unresolved. The germline CDR1 and CDR2 sequences are DFQATT and SNEGSKA (reference sequence). Trimming cost V 6 bases and J 7 bases, with 19 bases left between them. This CDR3 is built from 14 residues. CDR3 protein: CSAPEFPGNQPQHF. In DNA form, the CDR3 reads TGCAGTGCGCCCGAATTCCCCGGGAACCAGCCCCAGCATTTT.

By share, this clonotype counts as medium-sized. V gene TRBV6-1 combines with J gene TRBJ2-3, with 10 bases identical to TRBD2. V gave up 2 bases and J gave up 3 bases; unmatched junction bases: 14. Germline CDR1 reads MNHNS; CDR2 reads SASEGT. CDR3 length: 19 amino acids. The CDR3 DNA follows: TGTGCCAGCAGTGAAAGACCAGCGGGAGGGTACCCCAATACAGATACGCAGTATTTT. This gives the protein CASSERPAGGYPNTDTQYF.

The chain has TRBV19 and TRBJ1-1; D not certain. CDR3 length: 14 amino acids. Trimming stripped 4 bases from V and 3 bases from J, with 12 bases between. The germline V gene has CDR1 LNHDA and CDR2 SQIVND (reference sequence). CDR3 nucleotide sequence: TGTGCCAGTAGTACCCGGGTCACTTACACTGAAGCTTTCTTT. This encodes CASSTRVTYTEAFF.

As for this clonotype: One end of the junction varies from germline; a read error may be responsible. The rearrangement joins TRBV20-1 to TRBJ1-5; unclear D gene. Germline V gene data show CDR1 as DFQATT and CDR2 as SNEGSKA (reference sequence). The length of the CDR3 is 14 residues. The CDR3 is CSAREAAAHHPQHF. The CDR3 nucleotides are TGCAGTGCTAGAGAGGCAGCAGCGCATCATCCCCAGCATTTT.

The gene calls are TRBV4-1 and TRBJ2-4; TRBD2 matches at 15 bases. V gave up 4 bases and J gave up 0 bases; unmatched junction bases: 4. The length of the CDR3 is 18 residues. Germline V CDR1 and CDR2: MGHRA, YSYEKL. The CDR3 sequence is CASSRGLAGGSAKNIQYF. CDR3 sequence (DNA): TGCGCCAGCAGCCGGGGACTAGCGGGAGGATCAGCCAAAAACATTCAGTACTTC.

Concerning this clonotype: A read error may explain this, as a much larger clone is one base away. V and J are TRBV6-1 and TRBJ1-1; 7 nucleotides line up with TRBD1. CDR3 length equals 16 residues. Trimming cost V 7 bases and J 6 bases; bases outside gene matches: 17. The germline CDR1 and CDR2 sequences are MNHNS and SASEGT. Here the CDR3 reads CASMLGQSRAPSEAFF. The CDR3 DNA reads as TGTGCCAGCATGTTGGGACAGAGCAGGGCCCCGTCTGAAGCTTTCTTT.

By proportion, this clonotype is medium-sized (0.01 to 0.1%). V and J are TRBV11-2 and TRBJ1-2; maybe TRBD1 (6 bases). The CDR3 length is 16 residues. The V end was cut by 2 bases, the J end by 2 bases, with 15 bases between. CDR1 is SGHAT, CDR2 FQNNGV, per germline. CDR3 bases: TGTGCCAGCAGCTTATTGGTACCCAGGGGAAACTATGGCTACACCTTC. Translating it yields CASSLLVPRGNYGYTF.

This sequence joins TRBV19 and TRBJ1-2; 12 bases fit TRBD1. Germline loops: CDR1 LNHDA, CDR2 SQIVND (reference sequence). J gave up 6 bases and V 3 bases, and 5 bases lay outside the gene matches. The CDR3 contains 15 residues. DNA for the CDR3: TGTGCCAGTAGTATCGGGGGACAGGGGGCCCATGGCTACACCTTC. Translation: CASSIGGQGAHGYTF.

This chain uses TRBV6-2 or TRBV6-3 with TRBJ2-3; no clear D. The CDR3 covers 15 residues. Germline assignment: CDR1 MNHEY and CDR2 SVGEGT. V was clipped by 2 bases and J by 6 bases, with 15 bases between them. The CDR3 loop reads CASSYGGSLADTQYF. As DNA, the CDR3 is TGTGCCAGCAGTTACGGCGGCTCACTGGCTGATACGCAGTATTTT.

The chain carries TRBV20-1 and TRBJ1-6; TRBD1 aligns across 7 bases. Germline CDR1 is DFQATT and CDR2 is SNEGSKA (reference sequence). With V trimmed by 5 bases and J by 0 bases, 16 bases remained unmatched. This CDR3 is 19 amino acids long. The CDR3 bases are TGCAGTGCTCCACAGGGGACAAGTCCCAGAAGCTCCTATAATTCACCCCTCCACTTT. This translates into CSAPQGTSPRSSYNSPLHF.

In DNA, the CDR3 is TGTGCCAGCAGCTTCGGTCGACAGGGCCGGGAGACCCAGTACTTC. Protein: CASSFGRQGRETQYF. The V gene is TRBV11-1, the J gene TRBJ2-5; TRBD1 matches at 7 bases. Looked up from germline, CDR1 is SGHAT and CDR2 is FQDESV (reference sequence). The junction had 9 bases not matched to a gene; V was cut back by 3 bases and J by 5 bases. The CDR3 is made up of 15 amino acids.

This chain's CDR3 is CASSRDRAEDTQYF. The DNA for the CDR3 is TGTGCCAGCAGTCGGGACAGGGCTGAAGATACGCAGTATTTT. V is TRBV2 and J is TRBJ2-3; 9 positions match TRBD1. Trimming removed 5 bases from V and 5 bases from J; junction bases left unmatched: 5. CDR3 length: 14 residues. Germline lookup yields CDR1 SNHLY and CDR2 FYNNEI.

The chain uses TRBV20-1 and TRBJ1-6, with 7 bases fitting TRBD1. CDR1 DFQATT and CDR2 SNEGSKA come from the germline V gene (reference sequence). After removal of 4 bases from V and 7 bases from J, the junction contained 19 bases not matched to a gene. This CDR3 is 18 amino acids long. The CDR3 bases are TGCAGTGCTACAGGAGGGAGGAGGGGGCGCGGGGAGAATTCACCCCTCCACTTT. It specifies CSATGGRRGRGENSPLHF.

This chain uses TRBV20-1 with TRBJ2-7; 8 bases align to TRBD2. CDR1 is DFQATT and CDR2 is SNEGSKA in the germline V gene (reference sequence). J gave up 3 bases and V 6 bases, and 10 bases lay outside the gene matches. This CDR3 is 14 amino acids long. The CDR3 nucleotides are TGCAGTGCCGTCAGCGGGAGCTTTATCTACGAGCAGTACTTC. It yields the protein CSAVSGSFIYEQYF.